This TCR beta chain was identified during a study of T cell responses to AZD1222 COVID-19 vaccine. Study-wide results and caveats: Donor demographics were predominantly white British with a female majority; clonal diversity may be underestimated.

CDR3 length: 13 amino acids. V lost 6 bases, J lost 1 base, and 3 bases stayed unmatched. Here immunoSEQ multiplex PCR was the method, and the copy in TCRdb shows in-frame clones only, minus some. The table records tens of thousands of clones, over 70% of them present only once. Comments on this clone: Its antigen is still unknown.

The sequence came from an adult who received the AZD1222 COVID-19 vaccine. The source material was peripheral blood, sampled 28 days after the second AZD1222 dose. The gene calls are TRBV12-3 or TRBV12-4 and TRBJ2-7; TRBD1 matches 7 bases. The CDR3 sequence is CASRGGQSYEQYF. The CDR3 DNA sequence: TGTGCCAGCAGAGGGGGACAGTCCTACGAGCAGTACTTC.